This note documents a single T cell receptor beta chain sequence. The data belong to a study of early T cells in non-severe SARS-CoV-2 infection. The CDR3 loop spans 14 amino acids. Losses at the gene ends were 3 bases for V and 4 bases for J; bases not matched to a gene: 3. The V gene's germline CDR1 is SEHNR and CDR2 FQNEAQ (reference sequence). Individually, cDNA molecules had unique molecular identifiers attached to them. Using its own MiXCR run on the 5' RACE reads, TCRdb lists one record per CDR3 protein. The table includes 65,000 to 75,000 distinct CDR3 sequences, under 15% detected once. The source is an adult who was a healthcare worker with PCR-confirmed SARS-CoV-2 infection or an uninfected control (not recorded which). Sequencing was performed on whole blood. V gene TRBV7-9 combines with J gene TRBJ2-5, with 9 bases matching TRBD2. The CDR3 DNA reads TGTGCCAGCAGCTTCGGACTAGCGACAGAGACCCAGTACTTC. Protein: CASSFGLATETQYF.